This TCR beta chain was identified in a study of T cells in Graves' hyperthyroidism and ophthalmopathy. RNA transcripts served as the template for amplifying TCR beta CDR3 regions. The HTBI primer set was used in a first-round RT-PCR of the TCR CDR3. TCRdb reprocessed the multiplex PCR reads via MiXCR and lists one record per CDR3 protein. The repertoire holds under 400,000 distinct CDR3 sequences, with around a sixth as singletons. V lost 2 bases to trimming and J lost 7 bases; unmatched junction nucleotides: 8. CDR3 length: 15 residues. Per the germline V gene, CDR1 is SGDLS and CDR2 is YYNGEE. The sample taken for sequencing was blood. The chain is built from TRBV9 and TRBJ2-1; 8 bases agree with TRBD1. The clonotype comes from a woman under 30 with Graves' hyperthyroidism that later progressed to Graves' ophthalmopathy. The CDR3 sequence: CASSVTGVRRNEQFF. The CDR3 DNA reads TGTGCCAGCAGCGTGACAGGGGTAAGAAGGAATGAGCAGTTCTTC.